Below, 12 T cell receptor beta chains from the same sample are listed, as sequenced in a study of read filtering for tumor transcriptome and immune sequencing. From 300 to 400 ng of RNA, a library with molecular barcoded alpha/delta and beta/gamma adaptors was made. TCRdb re-derived calls from the reads in MiXCR, one entry per CDR3 protein. The sample includes more than 30,000 distinct CDR3 sequences, 12% to 15% seen only once; the top ten take about 39%. The sample comprised a population of CD138-negative cells sorted from bone marrow. The receptor set was obtained from a donor aged 40 or older with multiple myeloma.

Points on this clonotype: A read error may be the cause here, since a much bigger clone is one base away. The V gene is TRBV28, the J gene TRBJ2-7; 10 nucleotides agree with TRBD1. V gave up 8 bases and J gave up 6 bases; unmatched junction bases: 7. The germline V gene has CDR1 MDHEN and CDR2 SYDVKM. The CDR3 totals 13 residues. For the CDR3, the DNA is TGTGCCAGCGGGACAGGGGCCATCTGCGAGCAGTACTTC. Its translation: CASGTGAICEQYF.

With regard to this clonotype: It may be a read error: a sequence one base away is much more abundant. V gene TRBV3-1 combines with J gene TRBJ1-1; D is unresolved. Trimming removed 4 bases at V and 4 bases at J, with 7 bases between. There are 12 residues in the CDR3. Germline lookup yields CDR1 LGHDT and CDR2 YNNKEL (reference sequence). The CDR3 spells CASSRRSTEAFF. The CDR3 coding sequence is TGTGCCAGCAGCCGGAGGAGCACTGAAGCTTTCTTT.

To note about this clonotype: At one boundary the junction diverges from the germline segment, which might be a read error. V and J are TRBV3-1 and TRBJ1-1, with a tentative D call TRBD1 (6 bases). There are 17 residues in the CDR3. From germline, CDR1 is LGHDT and CDR2 YNNKEL (reference sequence). The CDR3 loop is CASSQESVQGRSADAFF. In DNA form, the CDR3 reads TGTGCCAGCAGCCAAGAGTCAGTGCAGGGGAGGAGCGCTGACGCTTTCTTT.

The table lists this clonotype with many counts. This chain links TRBV5-1 with TRBJ2-7, with 8 bases aligning to TRBD2. V shed 1 base, J shed 5 bases, and the junction held 5 bases outside the gene matches. The CDR3 runs to 14 residues. Germline CDR1 and CDR2: SGHRS and YFSETQ. The CDR3 sequence: CASSLQRELDEQYF. The CDR3 nucleotides read TGCGCCAGCAGCTTGCAGCGGGAGCTCGACGAGCAGTACTTC.

The chain recombines TRBV29-1 with TRBJ2-1; 9 nucleotides line up with TRBD2. This CDR3 is built from 16 residues. The germline V gene encodes CDR1 SQVTM and CDR2 ANQGSEA. With V trimmed by 3 bases and J by 5 bases, 11 bases remained unmatched. CDR3 amino acids: CSVESGSGRPNNEQFF. The CDR3 coding sequence is TGCAGCGTTGAGTCGGGTAGCGGGAGACCAAACAATGAGCAGTTCTTC.

This clonotype was counted ten times or more. The chain employs TRBV20-1 and TRBJ2-5; 8 positions agree with TRBD2. The V segment lost 0 bases and the J segment 5 bases; nucleotides outside the gene matches: 8. Germline V gene sequence: CDR1 DFQATT, CDR2 SNEGSKA (reference sequence). This CDR3 has 15 amino acids. Here the CDR3 DNA reads TGCAGTGCTAGAGATCCAGCGGGAGTTAGCGAGACCCAGTACTTC. Translating gives CSARDPAGVSETQYF.

Note on this clonotype: An end of the junction does not agree with germline; a read error may underlie this. This chain uses TRBV7-2 with TRBJ2-5, with D possibly TRBD1 on 6 matching bases. CDR1 and CDR2 (germline): SGHTA, FQGNSA. The CDR3 loop spans 14 amino acids. The CDR3 DNA sequence: TGTGCCAGCAGCCTTTGGACAGTCCAAGAGGCCCAGTACTTC. Its translation: CASSLWTVQEAQYF.

As to this clonotype: This likely stems from a read error, as it lies one base from a far larger clone. This sequence joins TRBV7-8 and TRBJ2-1; D is unresolved. This CDR3 contains 13 residues. The V end lost 1 base, the J end lost 4 bases, and 5 bases lay between the germline ends. Germline loops: CDR1 SGHVS, CDR2 FQNEAQ. Here the CDR3 DNA reads TGTGCCAGCAGCTTAGTGGGGTACAATGAGCAGTTCTTC. It yields the protein CASSLVGYNEQFF.

This clonotype was detected many times. The J gene is TRBJ2-6, the V gene TRBV30, with D possibly matching TRBD2 (6 bases). Germline V gives CDR1 GTSNPN, CDR2 SVGIG (reference sequence). This CDR3 has 14 residues. The germline V and J ends were trimmed by 2 bases and 2 bases, with 7 bases remaining between them. The CDR3 DNA sequence: TGTGCCTGGAGTTGGGAGGCTGGGGCCAACGTCCTGACTTTC. This sequence encodes CAWSWEAGANVLTF.

This chain joins TRBV4-1 and TRBJ2-1, with 9 bases that match TRBD2. The length of the CDR3 is 15 residues. Germline CDR1 and CDR2: MGHRA and YSYEKL. V dropped 4 bases and J dropped 6; count of bases not matched to a gene: 7. The CDR3 DNA sequence: TGCGCCAGCAGCCTAGGTGCTAGCGGGACCAATGAGCAGTTCTTC. This sequence encodes CASSLGASGTNEQFF.

The table lists this clonotype with many counts. V and J are TRBV2 and TRBJ2-5, with D unresolved. Trimming took 2 bases from V and 1 from J, leaving 5 bases between them. Germline assignment: CDR1 SNHLY and CDR2 FYNNEI. The CDR3 loop spans 13 amino acids. CDR3 nucleotides: TGTGCCAGCAGTGAACAGTTCCAAGAGACCCAGTACTTC. Translation gives CASSEQFQETQYF.

This clonotype was found many times. J is TRBJ2-7 and V is TRBV20-1; 13 bases agree with TRBD2. Germline CDR1 DFQATT, CDR2 SNEGSKA (reference sequence). This CDR3 comprises 15 residues. Losses at the gene ends were 6 bases for V and 3 bases for J; bases not matched to a gene: 8. CDR3 in DNA: TGCAGTGCCCCTGGGACTAGCGGGACCTACTACGAGCAGTACTTC. Translated: CSAPGTSGTYYEQYF.